The source of this TCR beta chain is a study of memory CD4+ T cells and cytomegalovirus serostatus. Study-wide background: Of the healthy Belgian adults, 9 were CMV seropositive and 24 seronegative.

The assay was immunoSEQ multiplex PCR, and TCRdb's table has in-frame clones only and misses some. The data contain tens of thousands of clones, around 85% of them singletons. With V trimmed by 5 bases and J by 1 base, 12 bases remained unmatched. Germline assignment: CDR1 SNHLY and CDR2 FYNNEI. CDR3 length equals 17 residues. Single viable CD3+CD4+CD8-CD45RO+ cells were sorted as the memory CD4+ T cells. Serum IgG to CMV pp150, pp28, p38 and p52 defined serostatus. Sequencing used memory CD4+ T cells from blood. The chain couples TRBV2 to TRBJ2-3; 7 nucleotides agree with TRBD2. This clonotype was sampled from an adult in good health and CMV-seronegative. The CDR3 sequence is CASSPLVRLAGTDTQYF. The CDR3 nucleotides are TGTGCCAGCAGTCCTCTGGTTCGGCTAGCGGGCACAGATACGCAGTATTTT.